This record concerns one TCR beta chain sequence. Its antigen is undetermined. The sample belongs to a study of cytomegalovirus exposure and HLA in healthy donors. Overall study findings and caveats: A later analysis reportedly found fewer N-insertions in an Asian-associated ancestry cluster than the roughly 670-donor mean.

Vbeta (60) and Jbeta (13) primers were used in the PCR. The repertoire was sequenced with immunoSEQ multiplex PCR; TCRdb's copy has only in-frame clones and lacks some. This sample's clone table lists around 48,000 clones. The germline CDR1 and CDR2 sequences are SGHRS and YFSETQ. The CDR3 totals 15 residues. Trimming took 4 bases from V and 2 from J; bases not matched to a gene: 9. The J gene is TRBJ2-7, the V gene TRBV5-1, with 7 bases identical to TRBD1. Sequencing input: PBMCs. The TCR was taken from a female donor in good health and CMV-seronegative. The CDR3 spells CASSLRQGTAYEQYF. The CDR3 nucleotides are TGCGCCAGCAGCCTGAGACAGGGAACGGCCTACGAGCAGTACTTC.